Below, 3 T cell receptor beta chains from the same sample are listed, as sequenced in a study of T cell repertoires in cytomegalovirus infection. One entry per CDR3 protein, called by TCRdb with MiXCR from the reads. The sample consists of about 76,000 distinct CDR3 sequences, 3.7% of them appearing once. Material for sequencing was PBMCs. These receptors were taken from a human donor in good health (CMV status not recorded). Some clones in this sample may be carry-over from other donors' samples.

This clonotype has a count of ten or more. The CDR3 nucleotides are TGTGCCAGCAGTTCCTTCAACACCAACATTCAGTACTTC. This translates into CASSSFNTNIQYF. The chain combines TRBV27 with TRBJ2-4; D remains ambiguous. This CDR3 has 13 amino acids. Germline V CDR1 and CDR2: MNHEY, SMNVEV (reference sequence). V gave up 4 bases and J gave up 7 bases, with 11 bases separating them.

This clonotype was recorded many times. The V call is TRBV7-2, the J call TRBJ2-7; D is unresolved. V lost 4 bases to trimming and J lost 7 bases, with 11 bases between them. This CDR3 is built from 12 residues. The V gene's germline CDR1 is SGHTA and CDR2 FQGNSA. CDR3 sequence: CASSSSAQEQYF. The DNA for the CDR3 is TGTGCCAGCAGCTCTTCAGCCCAGGAGCAGTACTTC.

This clonotype was counted ten times or more. The rearrangement uses TRBV11-2 and TRBJ2-7, with TRBD1 as a possible D gene (6 bases). V was trimmed by 3 bases and J by 0 bases, leaving 9 bases between them. Germline V gene lookup returns CDR1 SGHAT and CDR2 FQNNGV. The CDR3 sequence is 14 residues long. The CDR3, as DNA: TGTGCCAGCAGCTTGCTCAGGGGCTCCTACGAGCAGTACTTC. Protein sequence: CASSLLRGSYEQYF.